This entry concerns a single T cell receptor (beta chain). The antigen is undetermined. Only in-frame clones appear in the TCRdb table, and some are missing; sequencing was by immunoSEQ multiplex PCR. The data contain about 28,000 clones, approximately 80% of them singletons. The source of the sample is a study of OX40 agonist ivuxolimab in advanced cancers. Background on the study: Patients took ivuxolimab, an agonistic anti-OX40 (CD134) antibody.

Germline V lookup: CDR1 LNHNV, CDR2 YYDKDF (reference sequence). Trimming removed 5 bases at V and 10 bases at J, with 20 bases between. The CDR3 sequence is 14 residues long. Study-wide results and caveats: The 0.1-3.0 mg/kg partial responders had among the lowest clonal expansion. On average, CD8+ T cells showed a greater number of expanded clones than CD4+.

Autoimmune disease history or systemic immunosuppression led to patient exclusion. This material consisted of CD4+ or CD8+ T cells sorted from blood, taken in a trial of the OX40 agonist ivuxolimab. The chain carries TRBV15 and TRBJ1-1; tentative D call: TRBD1 (5 bases). The TCR originated in an adult with an advanced solid tumor such as melanoma, head and neck, liver or kidney cancer. The CDR3 sequence is CATSGGIPGRGAFF. DNA of the CDR3: TGTGCCACCAGCGGTGGCATCCCGGGACGTGGAGCTTTCTTT. Filled out from reference TRBV15 and TRBJ1-1, the complete variable domain reads DAMVIQNPRYQVTQFGKPVTLSCSQTLNHNVMYWYQQKSSQAPKLLFHYYDKDFNNEADTPDNFQSRRPNTSFCFLDIRSPGLGDTAMYLCATSGGIPGRGAFFGQGTRLTVV.